This T cell receptor (beta chain) was documented in a study of graft-versus-host responses after intestinal transplantation. Across the study: Once they had received anti-thymocyte globulin induction, all recipients took tacrolimus and steroids for approximately 3 years.

Points on this clone: Its target is not known.

The assay was immunoSEQ multiplex PCR, and TCRdb's table has in-frame clones only and misses some. The sample consists of about 120,000 clones, 85% to 95% of them appearing once. Unmatched junction bases numbered 10, after V lost 8 bases and J lost 3 bases. CDR1 is MNHEY, CDR2 SMNVEV, per germline (reference sequence). CDR3 length equals 14 residues. The gene calls are TRBV27 and TRBJ2-7; 7 bases map to TRBD1. Here the sequenced sample was unstimulated CD4+ T cells sorted from spleen or lymph node cells, taken before transplant. The sequence was collected from a human donor who was the organ donor for an intestinal transplant. The chain's CDR3 is CASRKPGQLYEQYF. The CDR3 DNA is TGTGCCAGCCGGAAACCGGGACAGCTCTACGAGCAGTACTTC.